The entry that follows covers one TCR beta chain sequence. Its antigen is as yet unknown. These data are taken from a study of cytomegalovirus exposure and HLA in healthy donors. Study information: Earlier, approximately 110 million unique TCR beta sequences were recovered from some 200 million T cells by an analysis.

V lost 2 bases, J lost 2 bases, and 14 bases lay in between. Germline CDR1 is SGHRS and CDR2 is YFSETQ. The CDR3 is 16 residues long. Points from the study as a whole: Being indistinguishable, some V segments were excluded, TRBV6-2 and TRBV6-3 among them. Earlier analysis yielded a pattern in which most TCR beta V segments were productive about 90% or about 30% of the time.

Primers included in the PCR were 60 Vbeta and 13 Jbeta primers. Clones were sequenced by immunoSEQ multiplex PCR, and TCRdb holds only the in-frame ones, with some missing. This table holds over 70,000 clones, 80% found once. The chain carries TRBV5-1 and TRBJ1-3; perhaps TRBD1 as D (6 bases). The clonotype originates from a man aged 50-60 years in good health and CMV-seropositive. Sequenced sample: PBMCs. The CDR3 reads CASSFLGGAAGNTIYF. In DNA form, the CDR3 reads TGCGCCAGCAGCTTCCTCGGGGGGGCTGCTGGAAACACCATATATTTT.